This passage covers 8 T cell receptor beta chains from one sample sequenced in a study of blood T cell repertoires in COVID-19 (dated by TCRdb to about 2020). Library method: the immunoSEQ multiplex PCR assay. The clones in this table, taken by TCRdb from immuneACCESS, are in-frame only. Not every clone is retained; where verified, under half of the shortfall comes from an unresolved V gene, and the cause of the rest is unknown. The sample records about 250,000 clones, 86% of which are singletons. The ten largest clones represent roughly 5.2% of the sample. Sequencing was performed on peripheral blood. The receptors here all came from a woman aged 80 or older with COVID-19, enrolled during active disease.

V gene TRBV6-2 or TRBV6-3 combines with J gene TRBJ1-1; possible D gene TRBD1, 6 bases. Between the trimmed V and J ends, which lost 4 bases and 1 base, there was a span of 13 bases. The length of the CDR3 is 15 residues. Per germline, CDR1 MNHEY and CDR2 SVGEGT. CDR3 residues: CASSLGATGNTEAFF. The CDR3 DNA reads TGTGCCAGCAGTTTGGGGGCCACGGGGAACACTGAAGCTTTCTTT.

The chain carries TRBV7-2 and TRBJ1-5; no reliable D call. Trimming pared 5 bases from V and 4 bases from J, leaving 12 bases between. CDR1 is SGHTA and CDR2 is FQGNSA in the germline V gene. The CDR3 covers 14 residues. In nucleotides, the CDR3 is TGTGCCAGCAGCCCAACGACTCTTAATCAGCCCCAGCATTTT. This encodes CASSPTTLNQPQHF.

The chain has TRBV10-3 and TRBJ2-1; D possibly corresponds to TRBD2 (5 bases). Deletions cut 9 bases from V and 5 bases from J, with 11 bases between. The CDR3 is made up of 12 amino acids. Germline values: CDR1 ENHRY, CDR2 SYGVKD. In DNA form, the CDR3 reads TGTGCCATTAAGCGGACCGACAATGAGCAGTTCTTC. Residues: CAIKRTDNEQFF.

The CDR3 is CASSLWQDISNQPQHF. The CDR3 DNA is TGTGCCAGCAGTTTATGGCAGGATATTAGCAATCAGCCCCAGCATTTT. The chain links TRBV28 to TRBJ1-5; D not certain. The V gene's germline CDR1 is MDHEN and CDR2 SYDVKM. The CDR3 extends over 16 amino acids. V was cut by 0 bases and J by 0 bases, with 9 bases left in between.

For the CDR3, the DNA is TGTGCCACGTCGTCCTCAGCGGGGCACAATAGCAATCAGCCCCAGCATTTT. Its protein is CATSSSAGHNSNQPQHF. This chain links TRBV15 with TRBJ1-5; tentative D call: TRBD1 (5 bases). The V gene lost 9 bases and the J gene lost 0 bases, with 21 bases spanning the gap. Germline values: CDR1 LNHNV, CDR2 YYDKDF (reference sequence). This CDR3 comprises 17 residues.

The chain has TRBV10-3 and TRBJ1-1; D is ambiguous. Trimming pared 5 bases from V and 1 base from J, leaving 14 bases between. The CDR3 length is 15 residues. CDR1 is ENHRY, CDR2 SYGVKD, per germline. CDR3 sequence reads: CAISNSGVGNTEAFF. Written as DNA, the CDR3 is TGTGCCATCAGTAATTCCGGAGTCGGGAACACTGAAGCTTTCTTT.

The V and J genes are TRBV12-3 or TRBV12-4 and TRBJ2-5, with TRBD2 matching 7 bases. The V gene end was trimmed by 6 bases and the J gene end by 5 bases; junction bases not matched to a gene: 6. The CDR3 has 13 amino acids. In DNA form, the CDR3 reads TGTGCCAGCAGCCGAGCGGGGAAGGAGACCCAGTACTTC. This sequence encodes CASSRAGKETQYF.

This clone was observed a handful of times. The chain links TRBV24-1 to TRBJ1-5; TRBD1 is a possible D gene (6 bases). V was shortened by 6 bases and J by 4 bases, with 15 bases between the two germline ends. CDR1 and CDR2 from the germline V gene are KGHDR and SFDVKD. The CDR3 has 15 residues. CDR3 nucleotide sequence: TGTGCCACCAGTCAGGGCGAAGGGGGAAATCAGCCCCAGCATTTT. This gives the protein CATSQGEGGNQPQHF.